Below are 22 T cell receptor beta chains sequenced from a single sample in a study of blood T cell repertoires in COVID-19. Data came from immunoSEQ multiplex PCR; TCRdb stores just in-frame clones and leaves some out. This sample has a few hundred thousand clones, with more than 85% found just once. Sequenced sample: peripheral blood. The receptors were sampled from a man in his late teens or twenties with active or convalescent COVID-19.

CDR3 in amino acids: CASSHEGAGYTF. As DNA, the CDR3 is TGCGCCAGCAGCCATGAGGGTGCCGGCTACACCTTC. The gene calls are TRBV4-1 and TRBJ1-2; D not certain. V was clipped by 3 bases and J by 8 bases, with 10 bases between them. CDR1 is MGHRA and CDR2 is YSYEKL in the germline V gene. This CDR3 spans 12 amino acids.

The V call is TRBV3-1 (or the pseudogene TRBV3-2), the J call TRBJ2-1; 13 nucleotides line up with TRBD2. V dropped 4 bases and J dropped 9; count of bases not matched to a gene: 6. Germline values: CDR1 LGHDT, CDR2 YNNKEL (reference sequence). This CDR3 contains 15 residues. The CDR3 reads CASSPGTSGTGEQFF. CDR3 DNA sequence: TGTGCCAGCAGCCCAGGGACTAGCGGGACCGGTGAGCAGTTCTTC.

This chain joins TRBV11-2 and TRBJ2-1; TRBD2 aligns across 13 bases. V lost 3 bases to trimming and J lost 7 bases; unmatched junction nucleotides: 15. Per germline, CDR1 SGHAT and CDR2 FQNNGV. This CDR3 region has 19 residues. The CDR3 region has the DNA TGTGCCAGCAGCTTTTCTAGACGGACTAGCGGGAGAACGAAGAATGAGCAGTTCTTC. It encodes CASSFSRRTSGRTKNEQFF.

Turning to this clone: This CDR3 is also generated by other DNA sequences in the sample. The V and J genes are TRBV9 and TRBJ2-3, with D perhaps matching TRBD1 (5 bases). Trimming removed 3 bases at V and 0 bases at J, with 8 bases between. The CDR3 runs to 14 residues. The germline V gene encodes CDR1 SGDLS and CDR2 YYNGEE. The CDR3 DNA reads TGTGCCAGCAGCGGGGGCATTAGCACAGATACGCAGTATTTT. It codes for CASSGGISTDTQYF.

This clone has a handful of counts. The chain is built from TRBV2 and TRBJ2-7; perhaps TRBD1 as D (6 bases). The CDR3 is made up of 14 amino acids. V was cut by 4 bases and J by 3 bases, with 13 bases left in between. In germline, CDR1 is SNHLY, CDR2 FYNNEI. The CDR3 region is CASSVEGESYEQYF. CDR3 nucleotide sequence: TGTGCCAGCAGTGTCGAGGGGGAGAGCTACGAGCAGTACTTC.

About this clone itself: At the DNA level, this CDR3 is encoded by other sequences in the same sample as well. This chain connects TRBV27 to TRBJ1-2, with a tentative D call TRBD1 (6 bases). The ends were cut back, 0 bases at V and 6 bases at J, with 11 bases in the middle. Germline CDR1 is MNHEY and CDR2 is SMNVEV (reference sequence). This CDR3 is 14 amino acids long. The CDR3 sequence is CASSLSGRGDGYTF. The CDR3 nucleotides are TGTGCCAGCAGTTTATCCGGCAGGGGAGATGGCTACACCTTC.

V gene TRBV19 combines with J gene TRBJ2-1; TRBD2 matches at 9 bases. Germline V CDR1 and CDR2: LNHDA, SQIVND (reference sequence). The ends lost 8 bases at V and 10 bases at J; junction bases unmatched: 9. CDR3 length: 13 amino acids. In DNA form, the CDR3 reads TGTGCCAGTGCGGGGGGGCATGGGTCCGAGCAGTTCTTC. Its translation: CASAGGHGSEQFF.

The V call is TRBV10-3, the J call TRBJ1-3; D may be TRBD1 (5 bases). Germline CDR1 is ENHRY and CDR2 is SYGVKD. V was pared by 7 bases and J by 3 bases, with 10 bases between. The CDR3 spans 13 residues. CDR3 sequence reads: CAITGDRGNTIYF. The CDR3 DNA reads TGTGCCATCACGGGGGACCGTGGAAACACCATATATTTT.

The chain joins TRBV18 to TRBJ2-5; D uncertain. V lost 6 bases to trimming and J lost 3 bases, with 5 bases between them. Per germline, CDR1 KGHSH and CDR2 LQKENI. This CDR3 comprises 11 residues. CDR3 residues: CASSSEETQYF. DNA of the CDR3: TGTGCCAGCTCGTCCGAAGAGACCCAGTACTTC.

This clone was recorded only once. The chain is built from TRBV27 and TRBJ2-2; D unresolved. The V and J ends lost 6 bases and 3 bases respectively, with 14 bases between them. The CDR3 length is 15 residues. CDR1 is MNHEY, CDR2 SMNVEV, per germline (reference sequence). As DNA, the CDR3 is TGTGCCAGCAGAGCATATCAGGTGTACACCGGGGAGCTGTTTTTT. This encodes CASRAYQVYTGELFF.

This clone has a single count. The chain combines TRBV5-1 with TRBJ1-5, with no clear D. The length of the CDR3 is 12 residues. Germline V gene lookup returns CDR1 SGHRS and CDR2 YFSETQ. Trimming took 0 bases from V and 5 from J, leaving 3 bases between them. CDR3 nucleotides: TGCGCCAGCAGCTTGGGAGATCAGCCCCAGCATTTT. This gives the protein CASSLGDQPQHF.

The V gene is TRBV5-8, the J gene TRBJ1-2; the match to TRBD1 covers 9 bases. Germline CDR1 reads SGHTS; CDR2 reads YDEGEE. Trimming took 3 bases from V and 3 from J; bases not matched to a gene: 9. This CDR3 is built from 16 residues. The CDR3 reads CASSSFGTGTDYGYTF. The DNA of the CDR3 is TGTGCCAGCAGCTCGTTCGGGACAGGGACGGACTATGGCTACACCTTC.

V gene TRBV27 combines with J gene TRBJ2-7; possibly TRBD2 for D (5 bases). From germline, CDR1 is MNHEY and CDR2 SMNVEV (reference sequence). The CDR3 consists of 13 residues. Trimming stripped 2 bases from V and 5 bases from J, with 10 bases between. The CDR3 loop is CASSLLQRDEQYF. CDR3 nucleotide sequence: TGTGCCAGCAGTTTACTCCAGAGGGACGAGCAGTACTTC.

This chain joins TRBV7-9 and TRBJ1-4; no clear D gene. Germline V gene lookup returns CDR1 SEHNR and CDR2 FQNEAQ (reference sequence). The CDR3 runs 14 residues. Trimming took 6 bases from V and 8 from J, leaving 16 bases between them. For the CDR3, the DNA is TGTGCCAGCAGTCCTGGAGGAGTCACCGAAAAACTGTTTTTT. Translating it yields CASSPGGVTEKLFF.

This clone has only one observation. The chain is built from TRBV6-1 and TRBJ1-1; 7 bases fit TRBD1. V shed 0 bases, J shed 4 bases, and the junction held 5 bases outside the gene matches. There are 15 residues in the CDR3. CDR1 is MNHNS, CDR2 SASEGT, per germline. CDR3 sequence reads: CASSEAGTVLTEAFF. As DNA, the CDR3 is TGTGCCAGCAGTGAAGCCGGGACAGTCCTCACTGAAGCTTTCTTT.

The chain joins TRBV14 to TRBJ1-2, with D unclear. The CDR3 sequence is 11 residues long. CDR1 SGHDN and CDR2 FVKESK come from the germline V gene. The ends were cut back, 10 bases at V and 8 bases at J, with 14 bases in the middle. The CDR3 sequence is CATYEGGGYTF. CDR3 bases: TGTGCCACCTATGAGGGAGGAGGCTACACCTTC.

The chain is built from TRBV7-2 and TRBJ1-2; D perhaps matches TRBD1 (6 bases). Germline assignment: CDR1 SGHTA and CDR2 FQGNSA. V lost 1 base, J lost 8 bases, and 26 bases lay in between. This CDR3 is built from 18 residues. The DNA of the CDR3 is TGTGCCAGCAGCTTAGTCCGTCCTGTGGGGGCGTCTCCTCGGGGCTACACCTTC. It yields the protein CASSLVRPVGASPRGYTF.

The genes are TRBV6-5 and TRBJ2-7; the D gene is possibly TRBD2 (5 bases). The length of the CDR3 is 15 residues. Germline V gives CDR1 MNHEY, CDR2 SVGAGI. Trimming took 0 bases from V and 7 from J, leaving 16 bases between them. The CDR3 protein is CASSYSSEGRREQYF. The DNA for the CDR3 is TGTGCCAGCAGTTACTCTTCCGAGGGTCGTCGGGAGCAGTACTTC.

This chain joins TRBV11-3 and TRBJ2-3; a possible D gene is TRBD2 (5 bases). The CDR3 contains 15 residues. CDR1 SGHNT and CDR2 YENEEA come from the germline V gene. V gave up 4 bases and J gave up 2 bases, with 13 bases separating them. The CDR3 DNA follows: TGTGCCAGCAGCTCCCAACGAGGGCTCACAGATACGCAGTATTTT. Translation: CASSSQRGLTDTQYF.

V and J are TRBV7-3 and TRBJ2-3; D may be TRBD1 (6 bases). The germline V and J ends were trimmed by 0 bases and 6 bases, with 10 bases remaining between them. Germline CDR1 and CDR2: SGHTA and FQGTGA. The CDR3 is 14 amino acids. The CDR3 loop is CASSLTGGEDTQYF. DNA for the CDR3: TGTGCCAGCAGCTTAACAGGGGGAGAGGATACGCAGTATTTT.

The J gene is TRBJ2-3, the V gene TRBV27, with 10 bases fitting TRBD2. V lost 0 bases and J lost 4; bases outside the gene matches: 7. CDR1 is MNHEY, CDR2 SMNVEV, per germline (reference sequence). This CDR3 has 17 residues. CDR3 protein: CASSLSLAGVLPDTQYF. CDR3 in DNA: TGTGCCAGCAGTTTATCCCTAGCGGGAGTTTTGCCAGATACGCAGTATTTT.

This chain links TRBV9 with TRBJ2-1; 7 nucleotides line up with TRBD2. The CDR3 sequence is 15 residues long. V trimming: 0 bases; J trimming: 6 bases; junction bases outside the gene matches: 6. Germline values: CDR1 SGDLS, CDR2 YYNGEE. The CDR3 sequence is CASSVAWGGSNEQFF. DNA of the CDR3: TGTGCCAGCAGCGTAGCTTGGGGGGGGAGCAATGAGCAGTTCTTC.